In this sample, the clone carrying this T cell receptor beta chain turned up a few times. Its specificity is not known. TCRdb re-analysed the 5' RACE reads in MiXCR, keeping a single row per CDR3 protein. Of tens of thousands of distinct CDR3 sequences listed, more than 7% were seen once; the top ten hold around 1.5%. This sample stems from a study of T-cell memory formation after mild COVID-19. Points from the study as a whole: Researchers could not confirm that second-wave clones peaking on day 37 targeted SARS-CoV-2.

Germline-derived CDR1 and CDR2 are SGHAT and FQNNGV. The CDR3 extends over 14 amino acids. The V and J ends lost 0 bases and 8 bases respectively, with 11 bases between them. Sequencing was performed on PBMCs or a T cell subset sorted from them (not recorded which). The TCR comes from a man aged 18 to 29 who had mild COVID-19 (a few samples of this study predate the infection). Cell type and time point are not known. This chain joins TRBV11-2 and TRBJ2-1; the D is unclear. The CDR3 region is CASSLDAPDYEQFF. The CDR3 bases are TGTGCCAGCAGCTTAGATGCCCCAGACTATGAGCAGTTCTTC. Combining the CDR3 with reference TRBV11-2 and TRBJ2-1 gives the whole variable domain EAGVAQSPRYKIIEKRQSVAFWCNPISGHATLYWYQQILGQGPKLLIQFQNNGVVDDSQLPKDRFSAERLKGVDSTLKIQPAKLEDSAVYLCASSLDAPDYEQFFGPGTRLTVL.